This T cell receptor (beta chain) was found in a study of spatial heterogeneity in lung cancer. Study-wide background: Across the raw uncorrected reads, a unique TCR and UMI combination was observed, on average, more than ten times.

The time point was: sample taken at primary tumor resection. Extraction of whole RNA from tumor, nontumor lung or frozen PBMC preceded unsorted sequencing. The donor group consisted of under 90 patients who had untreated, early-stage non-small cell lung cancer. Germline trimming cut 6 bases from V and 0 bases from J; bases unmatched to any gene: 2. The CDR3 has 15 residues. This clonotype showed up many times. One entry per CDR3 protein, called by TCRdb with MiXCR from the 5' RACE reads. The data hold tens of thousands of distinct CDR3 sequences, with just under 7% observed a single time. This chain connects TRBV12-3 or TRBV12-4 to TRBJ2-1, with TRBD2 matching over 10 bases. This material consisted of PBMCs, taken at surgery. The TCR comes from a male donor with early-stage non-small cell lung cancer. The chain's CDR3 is CASSPSGSSYNEQFF. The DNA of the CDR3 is TGTGCCAGCAGCCCTAGCGGGAGCTCCTACAATGAGCAGTTCTTC.